Here is one T cell receptor (beta chain) with its context. These data are taken from a study of early T cells in non-severe SARS-CoV-2 infection. Trimming shortened V by 7 bases and J by 5 bases, and 13 bases separated the two germline ends. Germline V gene data show CDR1 as LNHDA and CDR2 as SQIVND (reference sequence). The CDR3 length is 13 residues. Individual cDNA molecules were tagged with unique molecular identifiers, the study reported. TCRdb redid the calling of the 5' RACE reads with MiXCR, one entry per CDR3 protein. The sample includes tens of thousands of distinct CDR3 sequences, 9.9% of them seen just once.

This TCR came from an adult who was a healthcare worker with PCR-confirmed SARS-CoV-2 infection or an uninfected control (not recorded which). The rearrangement uses TRBV19 and TRBJ2-3; no clear D. The specimen sequenced was whole blood. Here the CDR3 reads CASTPKTEDTQYF. The CDR3 DNA sequence: TGTGCCAGTACGCCCAAAACGGAAGATACGCAGTATTTT.